These 17 T cell receptor beta chains were all obtained from the same sample, sequenced in a study of graft-versus-host responses after intestinal transplantation. TCRdb keeps only in-frame clones here, not all; method: immunoSEQ multiplex PCR. The data show 65,000 to 90,000 clones, more than 85% seen once. For these TCRs, the target antigens are not known. The sample consisted of unstimulated CD8+ T cells sorted from spleen or lymph node cells, taken before transplant. The receptor set was obtained from a human donor who was the organ donor for an intestinal transplant.

V is TRBV27 and J is TRBJ2-1, with D tentatively TRBD2 (5 bases). Germline CDR1 MNHEY, CDR2 SMNVEV (reference sequence). The CDR3 consists of 13 residues. Trimming removed 7 bases from V and 13 bases from J, with 20 bases in between. The CDR3: CASNEAMGRNQFF. Written as DNA, the CDR3 is TGTGCCAGCAACGAAGCTATGGGGAGAAATCAGTTCTTC.

V gene TRBV7-3 combines with J gene TRBJ2-5, with 8 bases identical to TRBD2. The V segment lost 1 base and the J segment 1 base; nucleotides outside the gene matches: 2. The CDR3 runs to 15 residues. Germline V gives CDR1 SGHTA, CDR2 FQGTGA. Here the CDR3 DNA reads TGTGCCAGCAGCTTAAACGGACTAGCCCAAGAGACCCAGTACTTC. This encodes CASSLNGLAQETQYF.

The rearrangement uses TRBV5-6 and TRBJ2-5; 9 bases fit TRBD2. The germline CDR1 and CDR2 sequences are SGHDT and YYEEEE. V lost 4 bases, J lost 3 bases, and 19 bases stayed unmatched. This CDR3 is 19 amino acids long. CDR3 sequence reads: CASSVGYLGGGALEETQYF. The DNA for the CDR3 is TGTGCCAGCAGCGTAGGGTATCTGGGCGGGGGGGCCCTGGAAGAGACCCAGTACTTC.

The chain employs TRBV11-3 and TRBJ2-2, with D maybe TRBD1 (5 bases). This CDR3 is 13 amino acids long. V was shortened by 3 bases and J by 8 bases, with 10 bases between the two germline ends. Germline V CDR1 and CDR2: SGHNT, YENEEA. CDR3 sequence: CASSFSGLGELFF. The CDR3 coding sequence is TGTGCCAGCAGCTTCTCAGGGTTGGGGGAGCTGTTTTTT.

The chain uses TRBV14 and TRBJ2-7; D is possibly TRBD2 (5 bases). Trimming took 0 bases from V and 12 from J, leaving 12 bases between them. This CDR3 region has 12 residues. In germline, CDR1 is SGHDN, CDR2 FVKESK. CDR3 amino acids: CASSQDGIIAYF. As DNA, the CDR3 is TGTGCCAGCAGCCAAGACGGGATCATCGCGTACTTC.

This clone was seen once. The chain uses TRBV6-5 and TRBJ1-1; D is perhaps TRBD1 (5 bases). Germline loops: CDR1 MNHEY, CDR2 SVGAGI. The CDR3 runs to 13 residues. Between the trimmed V and J ends, which lost 6 bases and 0 bases, there was a span of 8 bases. This CDR3 reads CASSLGVNTEAFF. CDR3 in DNA: TGTGCCAGCAGCCTGGGGGTGAACACTGAAGCTTTCTTT.

V usage is TRBV19 and J usage is TRBJ1-1, with D possibly being TRBD1 (6 bases). Trimming pared 6 bases from V and 4 bases from J, leaving 12 bases between. This CDR3 contains 13 residues. The germline gives CDR1 LNHDA, CDR2 SQIVND (reference sequence). CDR3 loop: CASSPTGRTEAFF. CDR3 DNA: TGTGCCAGTAGCCCAACAGGGCGCACTGAAGCTTTCTTT.

The gene calls are TRBV10-3 and TRBJ2-2; D is perhaps TRBD1 (6 bases). Trimming removed 3 bases at V and 0 bases at J, with 17 bases between. Germline-derived CDR1 and CDR2 are ENHRY and SYGVKD. The CDR3 runs 18 residues. This CDR3 is CAISDHQTGGTNTGELFF. CDR3 sequence (DNA): TGTGCCATCAGTGATCACCAGACAGGCGGTACGAACACCGGGGAGCTGTTTTTT.

This clone has just a few counts. The chain employs TRBV7-2 and TRBJ2-7; the match to TRBD2 covers 11 bases. The junction had 13 bases not matched to a gene; V was cut back by 5 bases and J by 1 base. The CDR3 spans 18 residues. CDR1 and CDR2 (germline): SGHTA, FQGNSA. CDR3 nucleotides: TGTGCCAGCAGCGCACGGCCGGGACTAGCGGACCGGTCCTACGAGCAGTACTTC. It translates to CASSARPGLADRSYEQYF.

The CDR3 sequence: CASSQGLALYEQYF. The CDR3 DNA is TGTGCCAGCAGCCAGGGACTAGCCCTGTACGAGCAGTACTTC. The V call is TRBV6-5, the J call TRBJ2-7; 9 nucleotides match TRBD2. Trimming took 6 bases from V and 4 from J; bases not matched to a gene: 7. The CDR3 consists of 14 residues. Germline V gives CDR1 MNHEY, CDR2 SVGAGI.

The rearrangement links TRBV10-3 to TRBJ2-3, with D perhaps assigned TRBD1 or TRBD2 (5 bases each). The CDR3 consists of 16 residues. Germline V gives CDR1 ENHRY, CDR2 SYGVKD. Between the trimmed V and J ends, which lost 6 bases and 1 base, there was a span of 17 bases. For the CDR3, the DNA is TGTGCCATCAGCTTCAACGGGGACGAGGGCACAGATACGCAGTATTTT. It translates to CAISFNGDEGTDTQYF.

The chain has TRBV2 and TRBJ2-7; D unresolved. Germline CDR1 and CDR2: SNHLY and FYNNEI. This CDR3 is 15 amino acids long. Trimming cost V 3 bases and J 2 bases, with 14 bases left between them. The CDR3 DNA reads TGTGCCAGCAGTGAGCCTTTGCTCCCGCCCTACGAGCAGTACTTC. This gives the protein CASSEPLLPPYEQYF.

The J gene is TRBJ2-3, the V gene TRBV5-6; 9 bases match TRBD1. This CDR3 spans 16 amino acids. Germline V gives CDR1 SGHDT, CDR2 YYEEEE. Trimming at V came to 2 bases and at J to 4 bases, leaving 8 bases not matched to a gene. CDR3: CASSFRPGQGPDTQYF. In DNA form, the CDR3 reads TGTGCCAGCAGCTTCCGGCCGGGACAGGGCCCAGATACGCAGTATTTT.

V and J are TRBV18 and TRBJ2-3; no definite D call. With 0 bases removed from V and 5 bases from J, the gap between germline ends came to 9 bases. There are 14 residues in the CDR3. Germline V gives CDR1 KGHSH, CDR2 LQKENI. The CDR3 nucleotides read TGTGCCAGCTCACCACCGCTCCATGTAGATACGCAGTATTTT. Translated, it gives CASSPPLHVDTQYF.

The gene calls are TRBV25-1 and TRBJ1-2; a weak D match, TRBD1 (5 bases). CDR3 length: 13 residues. CDR1 is MGHDK and CDR2 is SYGVNS in the germline V gene. V lost 2 bases and J lost 4, with 8 bases in between. The CDR3 nucleotides read TGTGCCAGCAGTGAAGGGGGTTCCTATGGCTACACCTTC. Translation: CASSEGGSYGYTF.

This clone was recorded only once. V is TRBV6-5 and J is TRBJ1-1; TRBD1 matches at 10 bases. V was pared by 6 bases and J by 4 bases, with 8 bases of the junction left unmatched. This CDR3 is 15 amino acids long. Germline-derived CDR1 and CDR2 are MNHEY and SVGAGI. CDR3 bases: TGTGCCAGCAGCCCGGGACAGGGGTGGGTCACTGAAGCTTTCTTT. Translation: CASSPGQGWVTEAFF.

The chain combines TRBV16 with TRBJ1-1; D might be TRBD1 (6 bases). Germline V lookup: CDR1 KGHSY, CDR2 FQNENV. This CDR3 is 17 amino acids long. The ends were cut back, 0 bases at V and 1 base at J, with 15 bases in the middle. CDR3 protein: CASSQSLFAGENTEAFF. CDR3 bases: TGTGCCAGCAGCCAATCGTTATTCGCAGGGGAGAACACTGAAGCTTTCTTT. Combining the CDR3 with reference TRBV16 and TRBJ1-1 gives the whole variable domain GEEVAQTPKHLVRGEGQKAKLYCAPIKGHSYVFWYQQVLKNEFKFLISFQNENVFDETGMPKERFSAKCLPNSPCSLEIQATKLEDSAVYFCASSQSLFAGENTEAFFGQGTRLTVV.